The clone carrying this T cell receptor (beta chain) has a handful of counts. Seattle-derived patients entered the study during active infection and were followed longitudinally. The data originate from a study of blood T cell repertoires in COVID-19. In the study overall: The study drew acute and convalescent COVID-19 samples from the United States, Italy and Spain. T cells, B-cell-depleted T cells, or PBMCs supplied cDNA or gDNA.

Authors' data handling: Estimates of nucleated cell counts were drawn from the amplification of reference gene primers. The assay was immunoSEQ multiplex PCR, and TCRdb's table has in-frame clones only and misses some. The D gene and trimming were derived from the DNA, and the V and J assignments and clone size from that table. The sample lists about 360,000 clones, approximately 86% occurring once. The CDR3 has 15 residues. The rearrangement links TRBV21-1 to TRBJ1-1. TRBV21-1 represents a pseudogene. The sequence was obtained from a woman aged 55-70 years with COVID-19, enrolled during active disease. The material sequenced was peripheral blood. The CDR3 DNA follows: TGTGCCAGCAGCAAAAGGGAGGCGGGATGTAATGGGGCTTTCTTT. Translating gives CASSKREAGCNGAFF.